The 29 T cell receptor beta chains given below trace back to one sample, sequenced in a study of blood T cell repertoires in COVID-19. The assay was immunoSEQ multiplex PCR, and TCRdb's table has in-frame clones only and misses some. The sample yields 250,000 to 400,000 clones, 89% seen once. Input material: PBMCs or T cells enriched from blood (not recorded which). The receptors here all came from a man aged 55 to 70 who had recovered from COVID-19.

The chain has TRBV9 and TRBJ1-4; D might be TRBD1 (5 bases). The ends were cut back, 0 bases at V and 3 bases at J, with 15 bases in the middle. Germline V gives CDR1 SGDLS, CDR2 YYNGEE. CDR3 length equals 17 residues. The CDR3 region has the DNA TGTGCCAGCAGCGTAGGTCCAAAGGGGTTTGCTAATGAAAAACTGTTTTTT. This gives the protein CASSVGPKGFANEKLFF.

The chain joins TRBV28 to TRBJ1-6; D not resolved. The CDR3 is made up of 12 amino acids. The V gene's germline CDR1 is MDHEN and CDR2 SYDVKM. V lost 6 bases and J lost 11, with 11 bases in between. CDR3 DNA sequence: TGTGCCAGCAGCCTAAGAGTTCCACCCCTCCACTTT. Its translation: CASSLRVPPLHF. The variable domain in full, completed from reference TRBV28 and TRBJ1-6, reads DVKVTQSSRYLVKRTGEKVFLECVQDMDHENMFWYRQDPGLGLRLIYFSYDVKMKEKGDIPEGYSVSREKKERFSLILESASTNQTSMYLCASSLRVPPLHFGNGTRLTVT.

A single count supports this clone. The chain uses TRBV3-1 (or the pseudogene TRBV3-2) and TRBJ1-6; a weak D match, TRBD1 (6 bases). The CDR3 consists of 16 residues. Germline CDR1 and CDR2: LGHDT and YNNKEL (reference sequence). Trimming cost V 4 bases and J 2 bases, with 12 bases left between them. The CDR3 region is CASSPETGTYNSPLHF. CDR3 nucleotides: TGTGCCAGCAGCCCAGAAACAGGGACCTATAATTCACCCCTCCACTTT.

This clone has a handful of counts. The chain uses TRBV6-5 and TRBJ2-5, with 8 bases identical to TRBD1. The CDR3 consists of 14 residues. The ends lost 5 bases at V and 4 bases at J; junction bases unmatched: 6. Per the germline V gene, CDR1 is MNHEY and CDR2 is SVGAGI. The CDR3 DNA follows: TGTGCCAGCAGTAAAAGGGACAGGCGAGAGACCCAGTACTTC. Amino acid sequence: CASSKRDRRETQYF.

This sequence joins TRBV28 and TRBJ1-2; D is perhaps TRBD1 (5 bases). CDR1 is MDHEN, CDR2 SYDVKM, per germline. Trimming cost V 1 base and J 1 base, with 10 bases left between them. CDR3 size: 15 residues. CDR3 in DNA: TGTGCCAGCAGTTTATTAGCCAGGGATAACTATGGCTACACCTTC. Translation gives CASSLLARDNYGYTF.

The CDR3 loop reads CASSINSAGVGEQYF. DNA for the CDR3: TGTGCCAGTAGTATAAACTCGGCGGGAGTGGGTGAGCAGTACTTC. The chain recombines TRBV19 with TRBJ2-7; 7 bases line up with TRBD2. The germline CDR1 and CDR2 sequences are LNHDA and SQIVND (reference sequence). V lost 2 bases, J lost 7 bases, and 11 bases stayed unmatched. The CDR3 consists of 15 residues.

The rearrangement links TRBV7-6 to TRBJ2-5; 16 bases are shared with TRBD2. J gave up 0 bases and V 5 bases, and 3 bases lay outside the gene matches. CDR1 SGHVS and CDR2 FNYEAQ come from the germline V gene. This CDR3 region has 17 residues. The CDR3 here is CASSKGLAGGYQETQYF. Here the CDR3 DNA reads TGTGCCAGCAGCAAGGGACTAGCGGGAGGGTACCAAGAGACCCAGTACTTC.

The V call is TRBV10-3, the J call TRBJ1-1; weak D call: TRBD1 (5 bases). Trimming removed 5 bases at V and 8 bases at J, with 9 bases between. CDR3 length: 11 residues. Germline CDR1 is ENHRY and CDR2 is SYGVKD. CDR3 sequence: CAISPGWEAFF. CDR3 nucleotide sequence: TGTGCCATCAGTCCAGGGTGGGAAGCTTTCTTT.

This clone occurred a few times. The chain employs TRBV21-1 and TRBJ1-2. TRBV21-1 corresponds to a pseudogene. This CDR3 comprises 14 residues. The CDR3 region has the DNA TGTGCCGCCCTGGGGGAGGCCGCTAACTATGGCTACACCTTC. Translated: CAALGEAANYGYTF.

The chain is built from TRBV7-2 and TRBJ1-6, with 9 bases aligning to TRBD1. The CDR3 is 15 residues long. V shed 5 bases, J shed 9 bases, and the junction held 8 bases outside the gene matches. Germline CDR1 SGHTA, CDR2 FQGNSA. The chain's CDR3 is CASSPTGQGISPLHF. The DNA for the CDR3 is TGTGCCAGCAGCCCGACGGGACAGGGCATTTCACCCCTCCACTTT.

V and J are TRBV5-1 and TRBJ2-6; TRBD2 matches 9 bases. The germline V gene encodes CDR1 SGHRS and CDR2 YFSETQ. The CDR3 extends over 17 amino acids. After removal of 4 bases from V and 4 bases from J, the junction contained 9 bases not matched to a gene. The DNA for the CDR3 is TGCGCCAGCAGCGATCGGACTAGCGTTTCGGGGGCCAACGTCCTGACTTTC. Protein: CASSDRTSVSGANVLTF.

DNA for the CDR3: TGTGCCAGCAGTTCCAGGACAGGGCGGCACGAGCAGTACTTC. Its translation is CASSSRTGRHEQYF. The V gene is TRBV28, the J gene TRBJ2-7; 8 bases map to TRBD1. The CDR3 runs 14 residues. Germline-derived CDR1 and CDR2 are MDHEN and SYDVKM. With 4 bases clipped from V and 5 bases from J, the junction kept 7 bases outside the gene matches.

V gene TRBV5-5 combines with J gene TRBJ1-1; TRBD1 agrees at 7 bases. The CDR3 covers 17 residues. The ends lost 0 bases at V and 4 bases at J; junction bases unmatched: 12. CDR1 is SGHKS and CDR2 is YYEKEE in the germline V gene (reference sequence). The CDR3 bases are TGTGCCAGCAGCTTGGAAAGTTATGTGACAGGGTCCACTGAAGCTTTCTTT. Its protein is CASSLESYVTGSTEAFF.

CDR3 protein: CSVQGVGGYTF. The CDR3 DNA is TGCAGCGTCCAGGGGGTGGGTGGCTACACCTTC. V and J are TRBV29-1 and TRBJ1-2, with 7 bases matching TRBD1. The CDR3 runs 11 residues. Losses at the gene ends were 6 bases for V and 7 bases for J; bases not matched to a gene: 5. Germline loops: CDR1 SQVTM, CDR2 ANQGSEA.

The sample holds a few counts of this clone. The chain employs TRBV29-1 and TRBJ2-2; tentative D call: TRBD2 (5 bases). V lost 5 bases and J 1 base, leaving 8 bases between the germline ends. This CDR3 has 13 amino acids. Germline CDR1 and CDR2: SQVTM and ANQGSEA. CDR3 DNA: TGCAGCGTTTCCCGGGAGAACACCGGGGAGCTGTTTTTT. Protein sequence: CSVSRENTGELFF.

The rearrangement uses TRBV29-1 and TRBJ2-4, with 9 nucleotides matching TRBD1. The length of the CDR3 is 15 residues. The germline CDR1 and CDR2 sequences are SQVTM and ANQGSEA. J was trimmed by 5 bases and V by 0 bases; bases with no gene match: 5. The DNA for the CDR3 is TGCAGCGTTGAAGAGCGGACAGGGGTCCAAAACATTCAGTACTTC. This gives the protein CSVEERTGVQNIQYF.

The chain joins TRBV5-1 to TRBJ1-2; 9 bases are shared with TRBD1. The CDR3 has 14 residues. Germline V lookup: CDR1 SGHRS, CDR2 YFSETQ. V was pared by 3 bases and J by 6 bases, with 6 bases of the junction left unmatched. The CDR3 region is CASSSLGQGDGYTF. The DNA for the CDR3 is TGCGCCAGCAGCTCCCTGGGACAGGGAGATGGCTACACCTTC.

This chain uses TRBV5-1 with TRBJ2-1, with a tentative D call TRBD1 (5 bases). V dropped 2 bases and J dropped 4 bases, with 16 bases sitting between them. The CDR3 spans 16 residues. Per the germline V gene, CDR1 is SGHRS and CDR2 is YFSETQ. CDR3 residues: CASSFSQGWRYNEQFF. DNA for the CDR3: TGCGCCAGCAGCTTTAGCCAGGGATGGCGATACAATGAGCAGTTCTTC.

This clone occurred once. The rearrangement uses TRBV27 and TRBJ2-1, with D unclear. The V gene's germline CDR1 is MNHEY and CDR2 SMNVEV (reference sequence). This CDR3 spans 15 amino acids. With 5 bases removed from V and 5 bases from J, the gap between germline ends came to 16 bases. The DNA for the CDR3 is TGTGCCAGCAGTACATCGGCGGTTTACAACAATGAGCAGTTCTTC. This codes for CASSTSAVYNNEQFF.

The CDR3 nucleotides are TGTGCCAGCAGCGGACAGAGGAACACTGAAGCTTTCTTT. This encodes CASSGQRNTEAFF. The chain joins TRBV2 to TRBJ1-1; D possibly corresponds to TRBD1 (6 bases). Trimming shortened V by 6 bases and J by 1 base, and 9 bases separated the two germline ends. From germline, CDR1 is SNHLY and CDR2 FYNNEI. The CDR3 covers 13 residues.

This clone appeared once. Here the CDR3 reads CASRPQGSDTEAFF. DNA for the CDR3: TGTGCCAGCAGGCCCCAGGGGTCGGACACTGAAGCTTTCTTT. The chain uses TRBV6-5 and TRBJ1-1; possibly TRBD1 for D (6 bases). Germline loops: CDR1 MNHEY, CDR2 SVGAGI. The CDR3 is 14 amino acids. V dropped 6 bases and J dropped 3 bases, with 14 bases sitting between them.

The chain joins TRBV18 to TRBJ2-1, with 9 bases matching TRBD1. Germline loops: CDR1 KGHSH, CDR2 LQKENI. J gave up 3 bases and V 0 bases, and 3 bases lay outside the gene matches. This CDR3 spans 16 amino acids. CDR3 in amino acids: CASSPPTGGVYNEQFF. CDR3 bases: TGTGCCAGCTCACCACCGACAGGGGGGGTCTACAATGAGCAGTTCTTC.

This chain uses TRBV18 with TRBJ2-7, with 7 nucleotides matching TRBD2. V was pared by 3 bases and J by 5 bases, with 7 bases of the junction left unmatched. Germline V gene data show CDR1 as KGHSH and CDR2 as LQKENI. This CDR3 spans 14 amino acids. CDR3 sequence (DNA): TGTGCCAGCTCACCTCGGGCGGGAGTGGACGAGCAGTACTTC. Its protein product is CASSPRAGVDEQYF.

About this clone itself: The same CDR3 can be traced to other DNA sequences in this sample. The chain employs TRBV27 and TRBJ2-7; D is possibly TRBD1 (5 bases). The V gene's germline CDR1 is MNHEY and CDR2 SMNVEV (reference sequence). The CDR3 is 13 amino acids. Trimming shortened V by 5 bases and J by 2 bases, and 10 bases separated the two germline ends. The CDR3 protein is CASSPGLTYEQYF. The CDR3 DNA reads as TGTGCCAGCAGTCCAGGGTTAACCTACGAGCAGTACTTC.

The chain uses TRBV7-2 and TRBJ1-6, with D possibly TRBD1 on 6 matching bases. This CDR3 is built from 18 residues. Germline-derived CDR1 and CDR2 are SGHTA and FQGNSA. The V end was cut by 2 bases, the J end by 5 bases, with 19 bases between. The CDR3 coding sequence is TGTGCCAGCAGCTTAAGGGGTTACGGGGGGCGCGATAATTCACCCCTCCACTTT. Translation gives CASSLRGYGGRDNSPLHF.

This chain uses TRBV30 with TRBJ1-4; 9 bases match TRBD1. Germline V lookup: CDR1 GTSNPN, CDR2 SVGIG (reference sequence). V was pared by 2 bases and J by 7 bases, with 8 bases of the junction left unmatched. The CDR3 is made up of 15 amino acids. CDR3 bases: TGTGCCTGGAGTTGGACAGGGGCCCCTGGTGAAAAACTGTTTTTT. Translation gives CAWSWTGAPGEKLFF. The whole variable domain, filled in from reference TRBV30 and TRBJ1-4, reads SQTIHQWPATLVQPVGSPLSLECTVEGTSNPNLYWYRQAAGRGLQLLFYSVGIGQISSEVPQNLSASRPQDRQFILSSKKLLLSDSGFYLCAWSWTGAPGEKLFFGSGTQLSVL.

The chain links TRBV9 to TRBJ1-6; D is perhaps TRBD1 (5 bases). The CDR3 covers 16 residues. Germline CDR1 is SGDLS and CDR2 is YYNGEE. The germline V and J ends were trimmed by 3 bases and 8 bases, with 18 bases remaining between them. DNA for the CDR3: TGTGCCAGCAGCGGTGGGACTTCGACCCCCCATTCACCCCTCCACTTT. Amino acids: CASSGGTSTPHSPLHF.

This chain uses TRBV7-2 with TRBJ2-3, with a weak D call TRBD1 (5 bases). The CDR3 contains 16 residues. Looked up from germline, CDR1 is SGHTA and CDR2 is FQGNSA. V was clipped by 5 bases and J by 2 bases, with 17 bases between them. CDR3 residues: CASSPSRATYTDTQYF. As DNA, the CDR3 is TGTGCCAGCAGCCCCTCCAGGGCAACGTACACAGATACGCAGTATTTT.

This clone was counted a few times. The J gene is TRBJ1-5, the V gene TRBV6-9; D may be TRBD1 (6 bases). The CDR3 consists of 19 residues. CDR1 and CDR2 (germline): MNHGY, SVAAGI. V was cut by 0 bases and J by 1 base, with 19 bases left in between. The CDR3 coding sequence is TGTGCCAGCAGTTATTCGCTGGGGGCGGCATTAAAGAGCAATCAGCCCCAGCATTTT. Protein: CASSYSLGAALKSNQPQHF.